The rows below give T cell receptor beta chains drawn from one sample of a study of patients and donors after allogeneic stem cell transplantation. TCRdb analysed the RT-PCR reads with MiXCR anew, one entry per CDR3 protein. The data show about 400,000 distinct CDR3 sequences, under 20% seen once. The specimen was blood, either unsorted or a sorted T cell fraction (not recorded which). The receptor set was obtained from a human donor who was either an allogeneic HSCT recipient or a stem cell or donor lymphocyte infusion donor (not recorded which). It is not recorded whose cells these are; they may come from a transplant donor. CDR3s leave out the opening cysteine and the closing phenylalanine or tryptophan.

TRBV2,TRBJ1-2,ASNNRGGYT
TRBV6-1,TRBJ1-5,ASSALKGRDYLQPQH
TRBV5-1,TRBJ2-7,ASSNRDALTYEQY
TRBV24-1,TRBJ2-1,ATSAAGLRERVDEQF
TRBV18,TRBJ2-7,ASSPWQENEQY
TRBV5-1,TRBJ2-3,ASSPDRDQRSTDTQY
TRBV27,TRBJ2-3,ASSLSQYGTDTQY
TRBV5-1,TRBJ2-1,ASSRPSSGTYNEQF
TRBV10-3,TRBJ2-1,AISVASQGGQF
TRBV6-2/TRBV6-3,TRBJ2-3,ASSQGAGTQY
TRBV19,TRBJ2-1,ASSIQGKGYNEQF
TRBV2,TRBJ2-2,ASRGQDTNTGELF
TRBV11-2,TRBJ2-2,ASSPRAGGDTGELF
TRBV11-3,TRBJ2-3,ASSFSTGTQY
TRBV6-2/TRBV6-3,TRBJ2-1,ASSKTLSSYNEQF
TRBV9,TRBJ2-5,ASSRRDWKETQY